This TCR beta chain was sequenced in a study of shared clonotypes between healthy human individuals. As regards this clone: Antigen: not known.

General study points: Naive CD4 clonotype sharing across four donors was 4.5% to 6%.

Here immunoSEQ multiplex PCR was the method, and the copy in TCRdb shows in-frame clones only, minus some. The data contain about 2.4 million clones, roughly 93% of them singletons. The V and J ends lost 0 bases and 7 bases, in that order; junction bases with no gene match: 15. Germline V gene lookup returns CDR1 SGHKS and CDR2 YYEKEE (reference sequence). This CDR3 is built from 18 residues. This chain uses TRBV5-5 with TRBJ1-4; 7 nucleotides line up with TRBD1. This TCR derives from a man between 18 and 29 years old in good health. Some clones in this sample may be carry-over from other donors' samples. The specimen was naive CD4+ T cells from PBMCs. Subset noted: CD45RA+ positively selected. As DNA, the CDR3 is TGTGCCAGCAGCTTGGTTATGTCCCGGGACAGAGATTTTGAAAAACTGTTTTTT. This translates into CASSLVMSRDRDFEKLFF.